This T cell receptor (beta chain) came from a study of post-analysis software for immune sequencing data. Whole-study context: Patients with relapsing-remitting, secondary progressive and progressive-relapsing multiple sclerosis courses were all represented.

Study findings and constraints: Relative to controls, patients had five TRBV segments at higher frequency, with TRBV5-6, TRBV5-1 and TRBV20-1 among these.

This clonotype was counted many times. The antigen is unknown. Each TCR beta cDNA library carried unique molecular identifiers. In TCRdb, the PCR reads were re-called with MiXCR into one record per CDR3 protein. The profile shows roughly 800,000 distinct CDR3 sequences, roughly 27% of them singletons. V lost 2 bases and J 2 bases, leaving 4 bases between the germline ends. CDR3 length equals 12 residues. The germline gives CDR1 MNHEY, CDR2 SVGEGT. The V and J genes are TRBV6-2 or TRBV6-3 and TRBJ2-7; D not resolved. The sequencing sample was made of blood. This TCR was recovered from a girl aged 10-17 years with multiple sclerosis. In DNA, the CDR3 is TGTGCCAGCAGTTACCCAGCCTACGAGCAGTACTTC. Residues: CASSYPAYEQYF.